This T cell receptor (beta chain) was profiled in a study of cytomegalovirus exposure and HLA in healthy donors. Regarding the study as a whole: Altogether, some 170 TCR beta chains were recorded as cytomegalovirus-associated.

Germline V gene sequence: CDR1 MDHEN, CDR2 SYDVKM. The V segment lost 7 bases and the J segment 14 bases; nucleotides outside the gene matches: 13. CDR3 size: 13 residues. Primers: 60 Vbeta forward and 13 Jbeta reverse. Repertoires were generated with immunoSEQ multiplex PCR, while TCRdb's copy carries only in-frame clones and drops some. The sample has about 150,000 clones, around 73% seen once. Turning to this clone: Its antigen is undetermined.

The sequence came from a male donor in good health and CMV-seronegative. Sample: PBMCs. The V call is TRBV28, the J call TRBJ2-1; 8 bases match TRBD1. DNA for the CDR3: TGTGCCAGCACCCCCCAACAGGGGGAAGTTAAGTTCTTC. Protein sequence: CASTPQQGEVKFF.